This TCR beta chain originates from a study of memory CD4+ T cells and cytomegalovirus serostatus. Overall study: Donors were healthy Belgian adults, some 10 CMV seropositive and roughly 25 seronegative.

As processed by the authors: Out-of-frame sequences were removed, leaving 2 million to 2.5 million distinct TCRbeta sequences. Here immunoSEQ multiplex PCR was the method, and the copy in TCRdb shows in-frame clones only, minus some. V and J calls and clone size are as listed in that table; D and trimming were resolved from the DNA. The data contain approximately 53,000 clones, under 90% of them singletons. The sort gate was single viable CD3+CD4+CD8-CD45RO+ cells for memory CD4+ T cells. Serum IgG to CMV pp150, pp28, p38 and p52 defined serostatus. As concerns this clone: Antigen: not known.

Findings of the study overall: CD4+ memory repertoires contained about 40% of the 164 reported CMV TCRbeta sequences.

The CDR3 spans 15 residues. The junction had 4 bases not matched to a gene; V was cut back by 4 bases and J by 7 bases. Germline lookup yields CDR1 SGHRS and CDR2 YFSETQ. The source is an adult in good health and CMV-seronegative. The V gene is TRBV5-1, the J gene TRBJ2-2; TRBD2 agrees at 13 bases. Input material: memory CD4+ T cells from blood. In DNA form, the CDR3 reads TGCGCCAGCAGCCCGACTAGCGGGGGGAACGGGGAGCTGTTTTTT. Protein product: CASSPTSGGNGELFF.